The clone carrying this TCR beta chain was recorded many times. Its antigen is still unknown. These data belong to a study of neurological immune-mediated disorders. Points from the study as a whole: CDR3 amino acid sequences found in expanded clones were never shared across subjects, suggesting private repertoires in all groups.

The ends were cut back, 3 bases at V and 6 bases at J, with 11 bases in the middle. The CDR3 runs to 13 residues. Per germline, CDR1 MNHEY and CDR2 SMNVEV (reference sequence). Each CDR3 protein is one row after TCRdb ran MiXCR on the 5' RACE reads. This sample carries around 33,000 distinct CDR3 sequences, roughly 7% of them seen once, and the ten largest clones take about 4.6%. Unsorted libraries came from 2 million PBMCs stored at -80 °C. The receptor was isolated from a woman in her thirties or forties in good health. This sequence joins TRBV27 and TRBJ1-2; D might be TRBD1 (6 bases). The sequenced sample consisted of PBMCs. CDR3 sequence reads: CASSLDSFNGYTF. The CDR3 region has the DNA TGTGCCAGCAGTTTGGACAGTTTTAATGGCTACACCTTC.